A selection of T cell receptor beta chains follows, all from one sample in a study of patients and donors after allogeneic stem cell transplantation. TCRdb reprocessed the RT-PCR reads via MiXCR and lists one record per CDR3 protein. Among hundreds of thousands of distinct CDR3 sequences listed, roughly 16% were seen once. The sample taken for sequencing was blood, either unsorted or a sorted T cell fraction (not recorded which). The receptors stem from a human donor who was either an allogeneic HSCT recipient or a stem cell or donor lymphocyte infusion donor (not recorded which). It is not recorded whose cells these are; they may come from a transplant donor. Each CDR3 is given with its conserved first and last residue. A D gene is named only where the DNA matches it firmly. Size tells how often a clone was seen (once, few, many) or the class of an expanded clone, and some rows leave it out.

CASRGSQEAFF TGTGCCAGCAGGGGATCCCAAGAAGCTTTCTTT - TRBV7-9 few TRBJ1-1
CASSFWTDEQYF TGTGCCAGCAGTTTCTGGACGGACGAGCAGTACTTC - TRBV6-2/TRBV6-3 once TRBJ2-7
CASSPLADRGSLKDTQYF TGTGCCAGCTCACCACTCGCGGACAGGGGGAGCCTCAAAGATACGCAGTATTTT TRBD1 TRBV18 few TRBJ2-3
CASSQDTLAGWQFF TGTGCCAGCAGCCAAGATACTTTAGCGGGGTGGCAGTTCTTC TRBD2 TRBV4-2 - TRBJ2-1
CASSDLQSSGNTIYF TGTGCCAGCAGTGATCTTCAGAGCTCTGGAAACACCATATATTTT - TRBV25-1 - TRBJ1-3
CASSQVGDRGEIGCNSPLHF TGCGCCAGCAGCCAAGTTGGGGACAGGGGTGAGATTGGTTGTAATTCACCCCTCCACTTT TRBD1 TRBV4-1 - TRBJ1-6
CASSLGDRGRNEQYF TGCGCCAGCAGCTTGGGGGACAGGGGGCGGAACGAGCAGTACTTC TRBD1 TRBV5-1 few TRBJ2-7
CAWGVNKRVYF TGTGCCTGGGGGGTCAATAAACGGGTGTACTTC - TRBV30 few TRBJ2-7
CASSLAGFFYNEQFF TGTGCCAGCAGTCTAGCGGGGTTTTTCTACAATGAGCAGTTCTTC TRBD2 TRBV12-3/TRBV12-4 few TRBJ2-1
CSAFLRPGGRVETQYF TGCAGTGCATTCCTTCGCCCCGGGGGGCGCGTGGAGACCCAGTACTTC - TRBV20-1 once TRBJ2-5
CASSLAYVEAGGPGNTGELFF TGTGCTAGCAGCTTAGCTTACGTCGAAGCAGGGGGCCCTGGGAACACCGGGGAGCTGTTTTTT TRBD1 TRBV7-6 few TRBJ2-2
CASTQIVGTGEFSYNEQFF TGCGCCAGTACCCAGATAGTCGGGACAGGGGAGTTCTCCTACAATGAGCAGTTCTTC TRBD1 TRBV4-1 - TRBJ2-1
CSAIRWTSGGETQYF TGCAGTGCTATCCGCTGGACTAGCGGGGGGGAGACCCAGTACTTC TRBD2 TRBV20-1 few TRBJ2-5
CASSLTSPNTGELFF TGTGCCAGCAGTTTGACTAGCCCCAACACCGGGGAGCTGTTTTTT TRBD2 TRBV12-3/TRBV12-4 - TRBJ2-2
CASSAGTGGANGYTF TGTGCCAGCAGCGCTGGGACAGGGGGCGCGAATGGCTACACCTTC TRBD1 TRBV7-3 - TRBJ1-2
CASSSIGTGGSSSYEQYF TGTGCCAGCAGCTCCATCGGGACAGGGGGCTCGAGCTCCTACGAGCAGTACTTC TRBD1 TRBV7-8 few TRBJ2-7
CASGDEQYF TGTGCCAGCGGGGACGAGCAGTACTTC - TRBV9 few TRBJ2-7
CASSFIPLSSGNTIYF TGTGCCAGCAGTTTCATCCCCCTGAGCTCTGGAAACACCATATATTTT - TRBV27 - TRBJ1-3
CASSSGVTDTQYF TGTGCCAGCAGCTCGGGGGTCACAGATACGCAGTATTTT - TRBV7-9 many TRBJ2-3
CASSIFGGQGRSYTF TGTGCCAGTAGTATCTTTGGCGGCCAAGGGCGAAGCTACACCTTC - TRBV19 few TRBJ1-2
CASSYSADTRQRLFF TGTGCCAGCAGTTACTCTGCAGACACCAGGCAGAGACTGTTTTTT - TRBV6-5 - TRBJ1-4
CASTTARQEYYGYTF TGTGCCAGCACGACGGCTCGACAGGAGTACTATGGCTACACCTTC - TRBV6-1 - TRBJ1-2
CSARHATSSNYGYTF TGCAGTGCTAGACACGCGACATCGTCCAACTATGGCTACACCTTC - TRBV20-1 - TRBJ1-2
CASSHHRARHYGYTF TGCGCCAGCAGCCACCACCGGGCCAGACACTATGGCTACACCTTC - TRBV4-3 - TRBJ1-2
CASTVRNPARGSGEQYF TGTGCCAGCACGGTCCGAAATCCCGCAAGGGGGAGTGGCGAGCAGTACTTC - TRBV2 few TRBJ2-7
CASSRKTGGLGYTF TGTGCCAGCAGCCGTAAGACAGGGGGCTTGGGCTACACCTTC TRBD1 TRBV6-1 - TRBJ1-2
CASSLGGTGGTEAFF TGTGCCAGCAGCTTAGGGGGGACAGGGGGGACTGAAGCTTTCTTT TRBD1 TRBV7-9 many TRBJ1-1
CASSLIRGWVVGANVLTF TGTGCCAGCAGCCTCATAAGGGGGTGGGTAGTAGGGGCCAACGTCCTGACTTTC - TRBV11-2 - TRBJ2-6
CSARVWSSGSRDTQYF TGCAGTGCTAGAGTCTGGTCTAGCGGGAGTCGTGATACGCAGTATTTT TRBD2 TRBV20-1 - TRBJ2-3
CASSPGDFPYEQYF TGCGCCAGCAGCCCGGGGGACTTTCCCTACGAGCAGTACTTC - TRBV5-1 - TRBJ2-7
CASSFIPGYTF TGTGCCAGCAGTTTTATCCCAGGCTACACCTTC - TRBV12-3/TRBV12-4 - TRBJ1-2
CASSFYPTDTQYF TGTGCCAGCAGTTTCTATCCCACAGATACGCAGTATTTT - TRBV12-3/TRBV12-4 - TRBJ2-3
CSARGQADNEQFF TGCAGTGCTAGGGGACAGGCTGACAATGAGCAGTTCTTC TRBD1 TRBV20-1 few TRBJ2-1
CASSLTRTSGYNEQFF TGTGCCAGCAGCCTGACCAGGACTAGCGGCTACAATGAGCAGTTCTTC TRBD2 TRBV6-1 - TRBJ2-1
CASSLGGTGGQKTQYF TGTGCCAGCAGCCTCGGGGGGACAGGGGGCCAGAAGACCCAGTACTTC TRBD1 TRBV7-2 few TRBJ2-5
CASRPAGQAYGYTF TGCGCCAGCAGACCCGCGGGACAGGCCTATGGCTACACCTTC TRBD1 TRBV5-1 few TRBJ1-2
CAIRRGSPNEKLYF TGTGCCATCAGAAGGGGGTCCCCGAATGAAAAACTGTATTTT - TRBV10-3 - TRBJ1-4
CATSDYRDFNSGANVLTF TGTGCCACCAGTGATTACCGGGATTTTAACTCTGGGGCCAACGTCCTGACTTTC - TRBV24-1 - TRBJ2-6
CASSDRVAHSPLHF TGTGCCAGCAGTGACAGGGTAGCACATTCACCCCTCCACTTT - TRBV25-1 - TRBJ1-6
CATSETGTPATGELFF TGTGCCACCAGCGAGACTGGGACGCCGGCCACCGGGGAGCTGTTTTTT - TRBV15 few TRBJ2-2